The 5 T cell receptor beta chains below all came from one sample that was sequenced in a study of OX40 agonist ivuxolimab in advanced cancers. Libraries were prepared by immunoSEQ multiplex PCR; TCRdb keeps only in-frame clonotypes and omits some of them. The table records about 77,000 clones, around 86% of them present only once. Material: CD4+ or CD8+ T cells sorted from blood, obtained in a trial of the OX40 agonist ivuxolimab. The receptors originated from an adult with an advanced solid tumor such as melanoma, head and neck, liver or kidney cancer.

This clone was picked up a small number of times. This chain links TRBV4-2 with TRBJ1-5; 9 bases map to TRBD1. The J segment lost 5 bases and the V segment lost 1 base, leaving 3 bases of the junction unmatched. CDR3 length equals 15 residues. Germline V lookup: CDR1 LGHNA, CDR2 YNFKEQ. The CDR3 region has the DNA TGTGCCAGCAGCCAAGGCCGGACAGGGGATCAGCCCCAGCATTTT. It is translated as CASSQGRTGDQPQHF.

J is TRBJ2-3 and V is TRBV7-2; D is perhaps TRBD1 or TRBD2 (5 bases each). CDR1 is SGHTA, CDR2 FQGNSA, per germline. V lost 2 bases and J lost 4, with 16 bases in between. CDR3 length: 16 amino acids. This chain's CDR3 is CASSLQIRDPADTQYF. CDR3 nucleotides: TGTGCCAGCAGCTTACAAATCCGGGACCCCGCAGATACGCAGTATTTT.

This clone showed up many times. This chain uses TRBV11-3 with TRBJ1-2, with 8 positions matching TRBD1. V was pared by 5 bases and J by 0 bases, with 8 bases of the junction left unmatched. Germline V gene lookup returns CDR1 SGHNT and CDR2 YENEEA. This CDR3 spans 16 amino acids. CDR3 region: CASSNCGQGANYGYTF. CDR3 sequence (DNA): TGTGCCAGCAGCAACTGCGGACAGGGAGCTAACTATGGCTACACCTTC.

This chain uses TRBV7-2 with TRBJ2-7, with unresolved D. Trimming removed 1 base from V and 0 bases from J, with 10 bases in between. Germline V lookup: CDR1 SGHTA, CDR2 FQGNSA. This CDR3 contains 15 residues. This chain's CDR3 is CASSLVGLSSYEQYF. CDR3 coding DNA: TGTGCCAGCAGCTTAGTGGGGTTGAGCTCCTACGAGCAGTACTTC.

The gene calls are TRBV2 and TRBJ1-1; D is possibly TRBD1 (5 bases). This CDR3 comprises 13 residues. Germline assignment: CDR1 SNHLY and CDR2 FYNNEI. The V end was cut by 8 bases, the J end by 3 bases, with 13 bases between. The CDR3, as DNA: TGTGCCAGCCAGACAGAGACCCACACTGAAGCTTTCTTT. It translates to CASQTETHTEAFF.